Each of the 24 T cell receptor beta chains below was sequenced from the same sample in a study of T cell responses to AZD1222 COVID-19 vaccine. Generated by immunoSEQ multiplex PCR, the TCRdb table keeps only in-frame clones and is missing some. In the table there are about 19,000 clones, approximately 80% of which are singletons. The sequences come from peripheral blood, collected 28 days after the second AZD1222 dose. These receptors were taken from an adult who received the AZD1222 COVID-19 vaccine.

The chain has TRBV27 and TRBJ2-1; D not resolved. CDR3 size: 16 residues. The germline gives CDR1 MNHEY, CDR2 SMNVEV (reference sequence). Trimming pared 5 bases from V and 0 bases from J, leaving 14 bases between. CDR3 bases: TGTGCCAGCAGTCCGACACCTAGAAGCTCCTACAATGAGCAGTTCTTC. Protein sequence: CASSPTPRSSYNEQFF.

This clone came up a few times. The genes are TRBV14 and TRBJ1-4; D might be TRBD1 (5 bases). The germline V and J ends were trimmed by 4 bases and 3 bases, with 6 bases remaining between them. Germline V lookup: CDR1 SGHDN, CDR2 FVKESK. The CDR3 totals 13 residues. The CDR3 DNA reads TGTGCCAGCAGCCTGGGGGCTAATGAAAAACTGTTTTTT. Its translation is CASSLGANEKLFF.

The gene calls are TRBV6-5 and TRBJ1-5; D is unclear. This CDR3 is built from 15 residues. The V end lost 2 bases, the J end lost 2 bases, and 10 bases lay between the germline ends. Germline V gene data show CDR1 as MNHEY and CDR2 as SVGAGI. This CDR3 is CASSYADGGNQPQHF. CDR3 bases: TGTGCCAGCAGTTACGCTGACGGAGGCAATCAGCCCCAGCATTTT.

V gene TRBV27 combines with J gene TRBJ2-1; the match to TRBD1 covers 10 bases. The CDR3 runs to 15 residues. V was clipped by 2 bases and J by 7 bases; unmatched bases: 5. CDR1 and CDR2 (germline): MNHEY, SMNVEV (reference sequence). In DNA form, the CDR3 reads TGTGCCAGCAGTTTACGCCGGGACAGGGGAAATGAGCAGTTCTTC. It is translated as CASSLRRDRGNEQFF.

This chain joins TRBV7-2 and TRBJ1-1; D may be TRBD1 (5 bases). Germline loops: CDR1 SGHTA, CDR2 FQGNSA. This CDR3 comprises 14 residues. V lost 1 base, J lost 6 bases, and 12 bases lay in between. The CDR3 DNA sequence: TGTGCCAGCAGCTTAGTGCAGGGTGGGGCTGAAGCTTTCTTT. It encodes CASSLVQGGAEAFF.

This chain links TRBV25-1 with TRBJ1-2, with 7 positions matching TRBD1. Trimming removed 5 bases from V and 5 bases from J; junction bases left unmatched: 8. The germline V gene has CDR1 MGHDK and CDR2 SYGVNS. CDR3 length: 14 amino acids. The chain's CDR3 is CASSWGQTGYGYTF. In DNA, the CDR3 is TGTGCCAGCAGTTGGGGACAGACGGGGTATGGCTACACCTTC.

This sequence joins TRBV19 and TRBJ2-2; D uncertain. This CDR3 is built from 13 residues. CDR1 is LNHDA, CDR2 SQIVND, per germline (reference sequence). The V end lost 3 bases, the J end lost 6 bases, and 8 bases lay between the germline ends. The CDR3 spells CASSIWMAGELFF. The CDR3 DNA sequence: TGTGCCAGTAGTATCTGGATGGCCGGGGAGCTGTTTTTT.

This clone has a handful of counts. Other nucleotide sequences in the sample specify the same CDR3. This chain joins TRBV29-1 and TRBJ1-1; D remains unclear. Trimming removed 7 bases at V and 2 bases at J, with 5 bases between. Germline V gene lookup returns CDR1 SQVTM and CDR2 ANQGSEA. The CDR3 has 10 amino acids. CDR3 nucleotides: TGCAGCGCTCAAAACACTGAAGCTTTCTTT. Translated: CSAQNTEAFF. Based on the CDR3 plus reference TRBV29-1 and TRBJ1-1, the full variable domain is SAVISQKPSRDICQRGTSLTIQCQVDSQVTMMFWYRQQPGQSLTLIATANQGSEATYESGFVIDKFPISRPNLTFSTLTVSNMSPEDSSIYLCSAQNTEAFFGQGTRLTVV.

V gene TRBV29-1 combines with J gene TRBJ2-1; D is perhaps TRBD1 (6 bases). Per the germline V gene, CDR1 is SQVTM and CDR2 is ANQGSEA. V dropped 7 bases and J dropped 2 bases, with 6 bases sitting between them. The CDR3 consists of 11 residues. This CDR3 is CSAGAYNEQFF. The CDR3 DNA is TGCAGCGCAGGGGCCTACAATGAGCAGTTCTTC.

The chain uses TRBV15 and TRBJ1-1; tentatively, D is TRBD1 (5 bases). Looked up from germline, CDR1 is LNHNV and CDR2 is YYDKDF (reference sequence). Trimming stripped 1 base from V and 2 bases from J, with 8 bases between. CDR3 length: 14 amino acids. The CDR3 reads CATSRGGDNTEAFF. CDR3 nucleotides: TGTGCCACCAGCAGAGGAGGGGATAACACTGAAGCTTTCTTT.

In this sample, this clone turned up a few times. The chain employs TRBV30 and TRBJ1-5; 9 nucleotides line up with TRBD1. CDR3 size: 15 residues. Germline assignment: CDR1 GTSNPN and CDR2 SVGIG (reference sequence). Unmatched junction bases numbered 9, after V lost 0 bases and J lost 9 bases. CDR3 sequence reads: CAWSVQDRGSGPQHF. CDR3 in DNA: TGTGCCTGGAGTGTACAGGACAGGGGCTCGGGGCCCCAGCATTTT. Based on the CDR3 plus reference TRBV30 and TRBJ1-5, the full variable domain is SQTIHQWPATLVQPVGSPLSLECTVEGTSNPNLYWYRQAAGRGLQLLFYSVGIGQISSEVPQNLSASRPQDRQFILSSKKLLLSDSGFYLCAWSVQDRGSGPQHFGDGTRLSIL.

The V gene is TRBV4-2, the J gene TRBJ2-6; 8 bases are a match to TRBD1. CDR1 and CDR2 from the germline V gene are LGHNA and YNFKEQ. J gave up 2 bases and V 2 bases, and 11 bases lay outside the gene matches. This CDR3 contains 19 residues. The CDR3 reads CASSQILRGLQAGANVLTF. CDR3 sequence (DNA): TGTGCCAGCAGCCAAATACTCAGGGGGCTTCAGGCTGGGGCCAACGTCCTGACTTTC.

Here the CDR3 DNA reads TGCGCCAGCAGCCAAGATCCAGGGGTGAACACTGAAGCTTTCTTT. Translating it yields CASSQDPGVNTEAFF. The chain links TRBV4-3 to TRBJ1-1; D might be TRBD1 (6 bases). This CDR3 has 15 amino acids. V was pared by 0 bases and J by 0 bases, with 8 bases between. Germline values: CDR1 LGHNA, CDR2 YSLEER.

DNA of the CDR3: TGCGCCAGCAGCTTGAGCCGAAAGGGCTACGAGCAGTACTTC. It is translated as CASSLSRKGYEQYF. This chain connects TRBV5-1 to TRBJ2-7; D is unclear. Germline V CDR1 and CDR2: SGHRS, YFSETQ. V gave up 1 base and J gave up 3 bases, with 11 bases separating them. CDR3 size: 14 residues.

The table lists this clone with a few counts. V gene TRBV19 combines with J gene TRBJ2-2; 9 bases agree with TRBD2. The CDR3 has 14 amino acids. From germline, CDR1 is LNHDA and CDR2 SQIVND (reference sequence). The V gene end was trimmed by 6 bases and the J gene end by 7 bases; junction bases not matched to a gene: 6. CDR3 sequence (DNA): TGTGCCAGTAGCCCGGGACTAGCAATCGGGGAGCTGTTTTTT. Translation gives CASSPGLAIGELFF.

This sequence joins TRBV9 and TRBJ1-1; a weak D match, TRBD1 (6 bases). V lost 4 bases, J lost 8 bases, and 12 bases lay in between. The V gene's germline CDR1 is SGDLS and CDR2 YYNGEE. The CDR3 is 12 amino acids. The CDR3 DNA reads TGTGCCAGCAGCCCTCCCGGACAGGAAGCTTTCTTT. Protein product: CASSPPGQEAFF. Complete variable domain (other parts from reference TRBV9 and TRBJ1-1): DSGVTQTPKHLITATGQRVTLRCSPRSGDLSVYWYQQSLDQGLQFLIQYYNGEERAKGNILERFSAQQFPDLHSELNLSSLELGDSALYFCASSPPGQEAFFGQGTRLTVV.

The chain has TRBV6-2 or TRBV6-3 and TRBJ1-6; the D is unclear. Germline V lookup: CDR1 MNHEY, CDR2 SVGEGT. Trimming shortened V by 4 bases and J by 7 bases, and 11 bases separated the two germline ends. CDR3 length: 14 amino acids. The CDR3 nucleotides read TGTGCCAGCAGTTTTGGCAGAGCAAATTCACCCCTCCACTTT. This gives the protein CASSFGRANSPLHF.

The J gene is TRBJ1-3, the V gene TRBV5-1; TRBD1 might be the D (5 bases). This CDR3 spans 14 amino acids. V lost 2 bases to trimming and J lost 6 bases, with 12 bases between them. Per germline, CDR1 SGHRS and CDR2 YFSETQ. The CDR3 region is CASSFGGLENTIYF. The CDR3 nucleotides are TGCGCCAGCAGCTTTGGGGGATTAGAAAACACCATATATTTT.

This chain's CDR3 is CASSSLPGQGGYGYTF. The CDR3 nucleotides read TGTGCCAGCAGTTCTTTGCCGGGACAGGGTGGCTATGGCTACACCTTC. The V and J genes are TRBV6-2 or TRBV6-3 and TRBJ1-2; 9 bases are shared with TRBD1. The CDR3 has 16 amino acids. Germline V CDR1 and CDR2: MNHEY, SVGEGT. Trimming at V came to 4 bases and at J to 4 bases, leaving 10 bases not matched to a gene.

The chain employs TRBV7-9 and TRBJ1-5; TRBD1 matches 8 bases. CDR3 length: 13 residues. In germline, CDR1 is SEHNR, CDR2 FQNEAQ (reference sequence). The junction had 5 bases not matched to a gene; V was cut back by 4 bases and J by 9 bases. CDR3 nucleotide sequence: TGTGCCAGCAGCTCGACAGGGGTTCGGCCCCAGCATTTT. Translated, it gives CASSSTGVRPQHF.

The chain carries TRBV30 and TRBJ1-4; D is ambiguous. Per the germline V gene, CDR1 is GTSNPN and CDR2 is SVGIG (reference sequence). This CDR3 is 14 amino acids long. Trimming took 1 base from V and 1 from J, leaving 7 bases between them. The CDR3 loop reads CAWSAGGTNEKLFF. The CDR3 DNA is TGTGCCTGGAGTGCGGGAGGAACTAATGAAAAACTGTTTTTT. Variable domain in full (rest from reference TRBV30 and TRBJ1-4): SQTIHQWPATLVQPVGSPLSLECTVEGTSNPNLYWYRQAAGRGLQLLFYSVGIGQISSEVPQNLSASRPQDRQFILSSKKLLLSDSGFYLCAWSAGGTNEKLFFGSGTQLSVL.

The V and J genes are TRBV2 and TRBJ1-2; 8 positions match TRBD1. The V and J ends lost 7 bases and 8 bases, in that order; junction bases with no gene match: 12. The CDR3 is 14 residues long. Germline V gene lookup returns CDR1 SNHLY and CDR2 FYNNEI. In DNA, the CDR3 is TGTGCCAGCACACCTGAAGCCAGGGGGCCCGGCTACACCTTC. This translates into CASTPEARGPGYTF.

CDR3 sequence: CAIQGDSGEQYF. For the CDR3, the DNA is TGTGCCATACAGGGGGATAGTGGCGAGCAGTACTTC. This chain uses TRBV6-5 with TRBJ2-7, with 8 bases aligning to TRBD1. The germline CDR1 and CDR2 sequences are MNHEY and SVGAGI. The CDR3 is 12 residues long. J lost 6 bases, V lost 10 bases, and 8 bases had no gene match.

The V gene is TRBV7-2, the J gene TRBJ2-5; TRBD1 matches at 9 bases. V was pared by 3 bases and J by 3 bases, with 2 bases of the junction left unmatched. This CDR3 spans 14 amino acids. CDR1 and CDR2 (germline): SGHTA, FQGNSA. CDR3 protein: CASSFDRGEETQYF. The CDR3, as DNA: TGTGCCAGCAGCTTTGACAGGGGGGAAGAGACCCAGTACTTC.